These 27 T cell receptor beta chains share one sample of origin, sequenced in a study of cytomegalovirus exposure and HLA in healthy donors. The primer mix had 60 Vbeta and 13 Jbeta primers. The method was immunoSEQ multiplex PCR; TCRdb's version includes in-frame clones alone and lacks a portion of them. The sample has about 100,000 clones, just under 80% seen once. Material: PBMCs. The source is a man aged 25-45 years in good health and CMV-seronegative.

The chain links TRBV25-1 to TRBJ2-2, with D possibly being TRBD2 (5 bases). Germline CDR1 and CDR2: MGHDK and SYGVNS. The germline V and J ends were trimmed by 3 bases and 5 bases, with 7 bases remaining between them. This CDR3 comprises 13 residues. The CDR3 is CASSDRGTGELFF. Here the CDR3 DNA reads TGTGCCAGCAGTGATCGGGGAACCGGGGAGCTGTTTTTT.

This chain joins TRBV5-1 and TRBJ2-2; TRBD2 might be the D (6 bases). Trimming cost V 2 bases and J 4 bases, with 6 bases left between them. The CDR3 runs 13 residues. Germline V gene lookup returns CDR1 SGHRS and CDR2 YFSETQ. CDR3 region: CASSFGSTGELFF. As DNA, the CDR3 is TGCGCCAGCAGCTTCGGGAGCACCGGGGAGCTGTTTTTT.

V and J are TRBV5-1 and TRBJ2-3, with TRBD2 identical over 11 bases. Germline loops: CDR1 SGHRS, CDR2 YFSETQ. This CDR3 is 18 amino acids long. The trim removed 4 bases at V and 0 bases at J, leaving 10 bases unmatched. The CDR3 here is CASSAPSGRFSSTDTQYF. CDR3 sequence (DNA): TGCGCCAGCAGCGCACCTAGCGGGAGGTTTTCGAGCACAGATACGCAGTATTTT.

The chain carries TRBV19 and TRBJ2-3; 7 bases line up with TRBD1. This CDR3 comprises 14 residues. Germline V gene lookup returns CDR1 LNHDA and CDR2 SQIVND (reference sequence). V lost 8 bases, J lost 1 base, and 6 bases stayed unmatched. Here the CDR3 DNA reads TGTGCCAGTTCTACAGGGGTCGGCACAGATACGCAGTATTTT. It is translated as CASSTGVGTDTQYF.

J is TRBJ1-1 and V is TRBV5-6; 8 bases are shared with TRBD1. CDR3 length: 17 residues. The germline V gene has CDR1 SGHDT and CDR2 YYEEEE. Trimming removed 0 bases from V and 1 base from J; junction bases left unmatched: 8. The CDR3 sequence is CASSLAITGQANTEAFF. The CDR3 region has the DNA TGTGCCAGCAGCTTGGCCATAACGGGACAGGCGAACACTGAAGCTTTCTTT.

The chain uses TRBV30 and TRBJ2-2; 12 nucleotides line up with TRBD2. Germline V gene data show CDR1 as GTSNPN and CDR2 as SVGIG (reference sequence). The trim removed 2 bases at V and 6 bases at J, leaving 4 bases unmatched. CDR3 size: 15 residues. CDR3 residues: CAWSKLAGGPGELFF. The CDR3 DNA reads as TGTGCCTGGAGTAAGCTAGCGGGGGGGCCCGGGGAGCTGTTTTTT.

The J gene is TRBJ2-1, the V gene TRBV7-2; TRBD2 might be the D (5 bases). Trimming took off 7 bases at V and 5 bases at J, with 18 bases between the two ends. The germline V gene encodes CDR1 SGHTA and CDR2 FQGNSA. CDR3 length equals 15 residues. The CDR3 DNA sequence: TGTGCCAGCACCCCAGACTATCGAAGAAACAATGAGCAGTTCTTC. As protein: CASTPDYRRNNEQFF.

The gene calls are TRBV2 and TRBJ2-1; TRBD2 aligns across 9 bases. Unmatched junction bases numbered 11, after V lost 8 bases and J lost 9 bases. Germline-derived CDR1 and CDR2 are SNHLY and FYNNEI. This CDR3 region has 14 residues. CDR3 amino acids: CASLGAGGRFEQFF. CDR3 in DNA: TGTGCCAGCCTGGGGGCGGGAGGGAGATTTGAGCAGTTCTTC.

The chain couples TRBV12-5 to TRBJ1-2; no reliable D call. The CDR3 has 12 amino acids. The ends were cut back, 0 bases at V and 4 bases at J, with 3 bases in the middle. CDR1 is LGHNT, CDR2 FRNRAP, per germline. The CDR3 nucleotides read TGTGCTAGTGGTTTGGTTATCTATGGCTACACCTTC. Translation: CASGLVIYGYTF.

This rearrangement joins TRBV2 to TRBJ1-4; D call uncertain. This CDR3 has 11 amino acids. Trimming shortened V by 7 bases and J by 8 bases, and 8 bases separated the two germline ends. CDR1 and CDR2 from the germline V gene are SNHLY and FYNNEI. CDR3 DNA: TGTGCCAGCACAGTTGAAGAAAAACTGTTTTTT. Translation: CASTVEEKLFF.

The J gene is TRBJ1-2, the V gene TRBV5-1; D is unclear. This CDR3 is built from 15 residues. V lost 2 bases and J 3 bases, leaving 14 bases between the germline ends. CDR1 is SGHRS, CDR2 YFSETQ, per germline. Written as DNA, the CDR3 is TGCGCCAGCAGCTTAAACACCGCTCCGCACTATGGCTACACCTTC. It specifies CASSLNTAPHYGYTF.

The V gene is TRBV28, the J gene TRBJ2-7; 7 nucleotides align to TRBD2. V shed 5 bases, J shed 4 bases, and the junction held 8 bases outside the gene matches. Germline CDR1 reads MDHEN; CDR2 reads SYDVKM. The CDR3 runs 14 residues. CDR3 region: CASSPMGLWYEQYF. The CDR3 nucleotides read TGTGCCAGCAGTCCAATGGGACTATGGTACGAGCAGTACTTC. The full variable domain, with the rest looked up from reference TRBV28 and TRBJ2-7, is DVKVTQSSRYLVKRTGEKVFLECVQDMDHENMFWYRQDPGLGLRLIYFSYDVKMKEKGDIPEGYSVSREKKERFSLILESASTNQTSMYLCASSPMGLWYEQYFGPGTRLTVT.

This clone was seen a handful of times. The chain combines TRBV5-1 with TRBJ2-2; D gene ambiguous. The CDR3 extends over 16 amino acids. V lost 3 bases, J lost 2 bases, and 14 bases lay in between. Per germline, CDR1 SGHRS and CDR2 YFSETQ. CDR3 in amino acids: CASSYLESANTGELFF. The CDR3 DNA reads as TGCGCCAGCAGCTACTTGGAGTCCGCCAACACCGGGGAGCTGTTTTTT.

The genes are TRBV7-6 and TRBJ2-2; D is possibly TRBD1 (6 bases). Germline CDR1 and CDR2: SGHVS and FNYEAQ. The CDR3 runs to 16 residues. Deletions cut 2 bases from V and 6 bases from J, with 16 bases between. This CDR3 reads CASSLLVQGGAGELFF. The CDR3 nucleotides read TGTGCCAGCAGCTTACTGGTACAGGGTGGAGCCGGGGAGCTGTTTTTT. Full variable domain (remainder filled in from reference TRBV7-6 and TRBJ2-2): GAGVSQSPRYKVTKRGQDVALRCDPISGHVSLYWYRQALGQGPEFLTYFNYEAQQDKSGLPNDRFSAERPEGSISTLTIQRTEQRDSAMYRCASSLLVQGGAGELFFGEGSRLTVL.

This CDR3 reads CASSPGLANTGELFF. The CDR3 region has the DNA TGTGCCAGCAGTCCCGGACTAGCCAACACCGGGGAGCTGTTTTTT. The rearrangement uses TRBV6-5 and TRBJ2-2, with 8 bases lining up with TRBD2. The CDR3 length is 15 residues. Losses at the gene ends were 5 bases for V and 2 bases for J; bases not matched to a gene: 4. Germline lookup yields CDR1 MNHEY and CDR2 SVGAGI.

A few counts support this clone. The gene calls are TRBV6-5 and TRBJ1-1, with D unresolved. Trimming removed 5 bases from V and 7 bases from J, with 14 bases in between. In germline, CDR1 is MNHEY, CDR2 SVGAGI. This CDR3 contains 13 residues. CDR3 nucleotides: TGTGCCAGCAGTACCCTTGGCAGATGTGAAGCTTTCTTT. This gives the protein CASSTLGRCEAFF.

V and J are TRBV7-9 and TRBJ2-3; possible D gene TRBD2, 7 bases. V gave up 3 bases and J gave up 1 base, with 14 bases separating them. CDR1 and CDR2 from the germline V gene are SEHNR and FQNEAQ (reference sequence). CDR3 length: 16 amino acids. The CDR3 DNA reads TGTGCCAGCAGCTTGGAGGCCGGGGGGCGCACAGATACGCAGTATTTT. Translating gives CASSLEAGGRTDTQYF.

This chain joins TRBV15 and TRBJ1-1; 8 nucleotides match TRBD1. CDR1 is LNHNV, CDR2 YYDKDF, per germline (reference sequence). Losses at the gene ends were 4 bases for V and 5 bases for J; bases not matched to a gene: 30. The CDR3 runs 22 residues. This CDR3 is CATSILQGDGTTTSERKTEAFF. The CDR3 DNA reads TGTGCCACCAGCATCCTACAGGGGGATGGGACCACTACCTCCGAGCGAAAAACTGAAGCTTTCTTT.

The count of this clone is one. The chain joins TRBV7-3 to TRBJ1-1; tentatively, D is TRBD1 (5 bases). The V end was cut by 4 bases, the J end by 1 base, with 10 bases between. The germline V gene encodes CDR1 SGHTA and CDR2 FQGTGA. The CDR3 is 14 residues long. CDR3 in DNA: TGTGCCAGCAGCTGGGCGGGACCGAACACTGAAGCTTTCTTT. Translation: CASSWAGPNTEAFF.

The chain is built from TRBV15 and TRBJ2-4, with 7 bases aligning to TRBD1. The V segment lost 0 bases and the J segment 1 base; nucleotides outside the gene matches: 6. The CDR3 is 17 residues long. Germline CDR1 and CDR2: LNHNV and YYDKDF (reference sequence). In DNA form, the CDR3 reads TGTGCCACCAGCAGAGATTGGTCGGACAGGGCCAAAAACATTCAGTACTTC. Translation: CATSRDWSDRAKNIQYF.

The CDR3 protein is CASSPPLGRADTQYF. The CDR3 bases are TGTGCCAGCAGCCCTCCATTGGGGAGGGCTGATACGCAGTATTTT. The genes are TRBV9 and TRBJ2-3; 7 nucleotides agree with TRBD2. The CDR3 has 15 amino acids. Germline CDR1 SGDLS, CDR2 YYNGEE. V trimming: 4 bases; J trimming: 6 bases; junction bases outside the gene matches: 11.

The chain recombines TRBV4-2 with TRBJ2-3; tentatively, D is TRBD2 (7 bases). The CDR3 covers 15 residues. The V and J ends lost 0 bases and 4 bases respectively, with 11 bases between them. CDR1 is LGHNA, CDR2 YNFKEQ, per germline. Here the CDR3 reads CASSQEGGAADTQYF. CDR3 nucleotide sequence: TGTGCCAGCAGCCAAGAGGGGGGGGCCGCAGATACGCAGTATTTT.

The chain carries TRBV28 and TRBJ1-1; TRBD1 is a possible D gene (5 bases). Germline values: CDR1 MDHEN, CDR2 SYDVKM. The CDR3 spans 15 residues. V lost 2 bases and J lost 7, with 17 bases in between. The CDR3 region has the DNA TGTGCCAGCAGTTTAACACTAACAGGTTTACTTGAAGCTTTCTTT. Its translation is CASSLTLTGLLEAFF.

This clone turned up a few times. The genes are TRBV27 and TRBJ1-1; 7 nucleotides align to TRBD1. The CDR3 spans 16 residues. The germline V gene has CDR1 MNHEY and CDR2 SMNVEV (reference sequence). J gave up 2 bases and V 5 bases, and 11 bases lay outside the gene matches. CDR3 amino acids: CASSPSTGAINTEAFF. DNA for the CDR3: TGTGCCAGCAGTCCTAGCACAGGGGCCATTAACACTGAAGCTTTCTTT.

This clone was seen only a few times. The chain recombines TRBV5-5 with TRBJ1-2; D perhaps matches TRBD1 (6 bases). The CDR3 extends over 13 amino acids. The V end lost 1 base, the J end lost 8 bases, and 12 bases lay between the germline ends. The germline V gene encodes CDR1 SGHKS and CDR2 YYEKEE (reference sequence). CDR3 residues: CASSLYIRGGYTF. Written as DNA, the CDR3 is TGTGCCAGCAGCTTGTATATCAGGGGAGGCTACACCTTC.

The CDR3 DNA follows: TGTGCCGTTACCTTAGCGGGGCGCACAGATACGCAGTATTTT. It is translated as CAVTLAGRTDTQYF. The J gene is TRBJ2-3, the V gene TRBV30; 8 bases map to TRBD2. This CDR3 comprises 14 residues. Germline values: CDR1 GTSNPN, CDR2 SVGIG (reference sequence). J was trimmed by 1 base and V by 8 bases; bases with no gene match: 8.

The chain joins TRBV9 to TRBJ2-7; 10 positions match TRBD1. Germline CDR1 and CDR2: SGDLS and YYNGEE. V was pared by 5 bases and J by 5 bases, with 7 bases of the junction left unmatched. The CDR3 extends over 14 amino acids. CDR3 DNA sequence: TGTGCCAGCAGTGGGGGGACAGGGGTGCACGAGCAGTACTTC. Translation gives CASSGGTGVHEQYF.